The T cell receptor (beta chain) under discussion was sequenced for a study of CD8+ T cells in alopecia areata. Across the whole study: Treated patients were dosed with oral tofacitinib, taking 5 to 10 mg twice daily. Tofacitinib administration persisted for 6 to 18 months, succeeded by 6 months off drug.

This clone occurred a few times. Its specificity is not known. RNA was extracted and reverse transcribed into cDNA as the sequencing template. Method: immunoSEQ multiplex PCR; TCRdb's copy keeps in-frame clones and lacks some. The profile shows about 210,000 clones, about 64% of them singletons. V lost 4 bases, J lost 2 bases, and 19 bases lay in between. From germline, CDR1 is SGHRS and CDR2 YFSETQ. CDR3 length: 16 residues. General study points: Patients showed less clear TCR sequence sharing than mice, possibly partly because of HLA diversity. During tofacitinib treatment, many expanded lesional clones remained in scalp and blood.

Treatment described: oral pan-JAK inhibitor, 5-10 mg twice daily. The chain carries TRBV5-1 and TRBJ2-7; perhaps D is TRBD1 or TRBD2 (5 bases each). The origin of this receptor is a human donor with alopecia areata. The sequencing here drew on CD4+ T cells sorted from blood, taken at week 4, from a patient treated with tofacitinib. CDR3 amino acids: CASSRERGSLTYEQYF. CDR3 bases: TGCGCCAGCAGCAGGGAGAGGGGCTCCCTAACCTACGAGCAGTACTTC.